The 30 T cell receptor beta chains presented below share a single source sample, sequenced in a study of beta chain features in type 1 diabetes (dated by TCRdb to 2016 to 2019). To prepare the library, the immunoSEQ multiplex PCR assay was applied. All of the isolated RNA was reverse transcribed with the High Capacity cDNA Reverse Transcription Kit, so expressed TCRB transcripts were sequenced. TCRdb mirrors the immuneACCESS table, restricted to in-frame sequences. Some clones are absent from its copies; in checked studies, under half trace to an unresolved V gene, and the reason for the others is unknown. The sample has roughly 300,000 clones on record, approximately 14% of them singletons. The ten biggest clones cover more than 6.5% of the sample. Material for sequencing was central memory CD4+ T cells from blood. Every receptor here comes from a man younger than 40 in good health.

V and J are TRBV12-5 and TRBJ2-1; no reliable D call. The CDR3 extends over 16 amino acids. V was clipped by 0 bases and J by 2 bases, with 11 bases between them. Per germline, CDR1 LGHNT and CDR2 FRNRAP. This CDR3 is CASGLVGIKAYNEQFF. In nucleotides, the CDR3 is TGTGCTAGTGGTTTGGTAGGTATTAAGGCCTACAATGAGCAGTTCTTC.

V gene TRBV5-6 combines with J gene TRBJ1-4; D is possibly TRBD1 (5 bases). V gave up 1 base and J gave up 3 bases, with 10 bases separating them. Germline loops: CDR1 SGHDT, CDR2 YYEEEE. The CDR3 runs 15 residues. The CDR3 DNA sequence: TGTGCCAGCAGCTTGACGGGACTCGCTAATGAAAAACTGTTTTTT. Translated: CASSLTGLANEKLFF.

This clone has only a few counts. The chain uses TRBV30 and TRBJ1-1; a weak D match, TRBD1 (6 bases). Germline CDR1 reads GTSNPN; CDR2 reads SVGIG (reference sequence). V lost 7 bases and J lost 1, with 16 bases in between. The CDR3 totals 14 residues. CDR3 loop: CAYQRGQPNTEAFF. In DNA, the CDR3 is TGTGCCTACCAAAGAGGACAGCCGAACACTGAAGCTTTCTTT.

The rearrangement uses TRBV5-1 and TRBJ1-3, with 7 bases matching TRBD1. V lost 3 bases to trimming and J lost 2 bases; unmatched junction nucleotides: 5. From germline, CDR1 is SGHRS and CDR2 YFSETQ. The CDR3 loop spans 15 amino acids. In DNA form, the CDR3 reads TGCGCCAGCAGCTACTCGGGACAGCCTGGAAACACCATATATTTT. Translated, it gives CASSYSGQPGNTIYF.

A few counts support this clone. DNA of the CDR3: TGTGCCAGCTTTCCAGCGGGAGTATGGGGAGATACGCAGTATTTT. Amino acid sequence: CASFPAGVWGDTQYF. The chain employs TRBV2 and TRBJ2-3, with 8 bases aligning to TRBD2. The CDR3 has 15 residues. The trim removed 8 bases at V and 5 bases at J, leaving 12 bases unmatched. Germline CDR1 SNHLY, CDR2 FYNNEI.

This clone occurred a few times. V gene TRBV19 combines with J gene TRBJ2-7, with D unclear. Germline CDR1 and CDR2: LNHDA and SQIVND (reference sequence). V was pared by 7 bases and J by 3 bases, with 10 bases between. The CDR3 sequence is 12 residues long. The CDR3 here is CASTLDIYEQYF. CDR3 sequence (DNA): TGTGCCAGTACCCTTGACATCTACGAGCAGTACTTC.

The CDR3 DNA reads as TGTGCCAGCAGTGCTCGAGCCCCGATCTCAGCTGGGGCCAACGTCCTGACTTTC. Its translation is CASSARAPISAGANVLTF. The chain joins TRBV27 to TRBJ2-6; no clear D gene. This CDR3 spans 18 amino acids. V was pared by 5 bases and J by 2 bases, with 19 bases between. Germline values: CDR1 MNHEY, CDR2 SMNVEV (reference sequence).

In its sample, this clone was seen many times. The chain employs TRBV28 and TRBJ2-2; D unclear. Germline loops: CDR1 MDHEN, CDR2 SYDVKM. The CDR3 contains 15 residues. V dropped 4 bases and J dropped 0 bases, with 9 bases sitting between them. CDR3 nucleotides: TGTGCCAGCAGTTCCGTTTCCTCGAACACCGGGGAGCTGTTTTTT. This encodes CASSSVSSNTGELFF. Full variable domain (missing parts from reference TRBV28 and TRBJ2-2): DVKVTQSSRYLVKRTGEKVFLECVQDMDHENMFWYRQDPGLGLRLIYFSYDVKMKEKGDIPEGYSVSREKKERFSLILESASTNQTSMYLCASSSVSSNTGELFFGEGSRLTVL.

There are a few counts of this clone. The junction departs from the called germline gene at one end, perhaps through a read error. The chain combines TRBV4-2 with TRBJ2-3; unclear D gene. The germline gives CDR1 LGHNA, CDR2 YNFKEQ. This CDR3 spans 13 amino acids. The CDR3 sequence: CASSHAGTDTQYF. DNA for the CDR3: TGTGCCAGCAGCCACGCAGGCACGGATACGCAGTATTTT.

This clone appeared many times. The gene calls are TRBV10-2 and TRBJ1-1; D remains unclear. Germline CDR1 reads WSHSY; CDR2 reads SAAADI. This CDR3 region has 13 residues. The ends were cut back, 0 bases at V and 5 bases at J, with 7 bases in the middle. CDR3 residues: CASSESGMTEAFF. Written as DNA, the CDR3 is TGCGCCAGCAGTGAGTCCGGTATGACTGAAGCTTTCTTT.

In its sample, this clone was seen a few times. The V gene is TRBV9, the J gene TRBJ2-4; TRBD1 matches at 11 bases. V dropped 2 bases and J dropped 10; count of bases not matched to a gene: 2. The CDR3 spans 13 residues. Germline loops: CDR1 SGDLS, CDR2 YYNGEE. Here the CDR3 reads CASSVGQGAIQYF. CDR3 in DNA: TGTGCCAGCAGCGTCGGACAGGGGGCGATTCAGTACTTC.

There are a few counts of this clone. The chain uses TRBV19 and TRBJ2-4, with 7 bases fitting TRBD1. CDR1 is LNHDA and CDR2 is SQIVND in the germline V gene (reference sequence). The CDR3 covers 14 residues. The ends lost 9 bases at V and 1 base at J; junction bases unmatched: 6. DNA for the CDR3: TGTGCCAGCGGACAGGAAGGTGCCAAAAACATTCAGTACTTC. Translation gives CASGQEGAKNIQYF. The whole variable domain, filled in from reference TRBV19 and TRBJ2-4, reads DGGITQSPKYLFRKEGQNVTLSCEQNLNHDAMYWYRQDPGQGLRLIYYSQIVNDFQKGDIAEGYSVSREKKESFPLTVTSAQKNPTAFYLCASGQEGAKNIQYFGAGTRLSVL.

The V call is TRBV7-9, the J call TRBJ2-5, with D perhaps matching TRBD1 (5 bases). Trimming removed 3 bases from V and 4 bases from J, with 12 bases in between. CDR1 and CDR2 from the germline V gene are SEHNR and FQNEAQ (reference sequence). The CDR3 length is 14 residues. The chain's CDR3 is CASSLDIVTETQYF. CDR3 nucleotides: TGTGCCAGCAGCTTGGACATCGTTACAGAGACCCAGTACTTC.

V and J are TRBV9 and TRBJ1-4; D gene unclear. CDR3 length: 12 amino acids. Looked up from germline, CDR1 is SGDLS and CDR2 is YYNGEE. V was shortened by 3 bases and J by 2 bases, with 2 bases between the two germline ends. CDR3 residues: CASSDTNEKLFF. In nucleotides, the CDR3 is TGTGCCAGCAGCGATACTAATGAAAAACTGTTTTTT.

In this sample, this clone turned up a few times. The chain joins TRBV28 to TRBJ2-5; 16 nucleotides line up with TRBD2. V shed 10 bases and J 0 bases; nucleotides not matched to a gene: 11. This CDR3 spans 18 amino acids. CDR1 and CDR2 from the germline V gene are MDHEN and SYDVKM. The CDR3 here is CATHSSGLAGGYQETQYF. The CDR3 DNA follows: TGTGCCACGCACTCCTCGGGACTAGCGGGGGGGTACCAAGAGACCCAGTACTTC.

This clone was seen once. This chain joins TRBV11-3 and TRBJ2-1; possibly TRBD1 for D (5 bases). CDR1 is SGHNT, CDR2 YENEEA, per germline. The CDR3 covers 15 residues. Trimming stripped 3 bases from V and 7 bases from J, with 16 bases between. The CDR3 region has the DNA TGTGCCAGCAGCTTGGCCGGTGGGGCCGGAAATGAGCAGTTCTTC. Amino acids: CASSLAGGAGNEQFF.

This clone was seen more than once but under ten times. This chain uses TRBV5-4 with TRBJ2-1; D gene unclear. The germline CDR1 and CDR2 sequences are SGHNT and YYREEE (reference sequence). V gave up 7 bases and J gave up 7 bases, with 18 bases separating them. The CDR3 covers 14 residues. The CDR3 DNA reads as TGTGCCAGCTTGGGTAGTCGGCGTGTGAATGAGCAGTTCTTC. The encoded protein is CASLGSRRVNEQFF.

This clone was detected a few times. The V call is TRBV7-2, the J call TRBJ1-2, with 10 bases aligning to TRBD1. Trimming took 5 bases from V and 7 from J; bases not matched to a gene: 4. CDR1 is SGHTA, CDR2 FQGNSA, per germline. The CDR3 loop spans 13 amino acids. CDR3 protein: CASSPRDRGGYTF. The CDR3 DNA reads as TGTGCCAGCAGCCCCCGGGACAGGGGTGGCTACACCTTC.

The chain links TRBV11-2 to TRBJ2-1, with TRBD2 identical over 7 bases. J lost 6 bases, V lost 4 bases, and 3 bases had no gene match. The germline V gene has CDR1 SGHAT and CDR2 FQNNGV. This CDR3 has 13 residues. CDR3 bases: TGTGCCAGCAGCTGGGGAGGGTTCAATGAGCAGTTCTTC. It yields the protein CASSWGGFNEQFF.

This clone was seen a few times. The chain combines TRBV5-1 with TRBJ2-1; 8 bases fit TRBD2. The CDR3 runs to 16 residues. Germline V gene sequence: CDR1 SGHRS, CDR2 YFSETQ. The trim removed 1 base at V and 4 bases at J, leaving 7 bases unmatched. The CDR3 reads CASSLLSSGIYNEQFF. The CDR3 DNA reads as TGCGCCAGCAGCTTGTTGAGTAGCGGGATTTACAATGAGCAGTTCTTC.

V is TRBV7-9 and J is TRBJ2-1; D is unresolved. The germline V and J ends were trimmed by 5 bases and 10 bases, with 12 bases remaining between them. Germline V lookup: CDR1 SEHNR, CDR2 FQNEAQ (reference sequence). CDR3 size: 12 residues. The CDR3 protein is CASSRQSNEQFF. The CDR3 DNA is TGTGCCAGCAGCCGACAAAGCAACGAGCAGTTCTTC.

This clone has more than one count but fewer than ten. V usage is TRBV7-2 and J usage is TRBJ1-5; tentatively, D is TRBD1 (5 bases). Germline values: CDR1 SGHTA, CDR2 FQGNSA. Deletions cut 4 bases from V and 4 bases from J, with 8 bases between. CDR3 length: 13 amino acids. In DNA form, the CDR3 reads TGTGCCAGCAGCTCCCAGGGAAATCAGCCCCAGCATTTT. Amino acid sequence: CASSSQGNQPQHF. Drawing the rest from reference TRBV7-2 and TRBJ1-5, the complete variable domain is GAGVSQSPSNKVTEKGKDVELRCDPISGHTALYWYRQSLGQGLEFLIYFQGNSAPDKSGLPSDRFSAERTGGSVSTLTIQRTQQEDSAVYLCASSSQGNQPQHFGDGTRLSIL.

This clone was observed a few times. The sample has other DNA sequences that encode this CDR3 too. V and J are TRBV2 and TRBJ2-1; 11 bases are a match to TRBD2. This CDR3 contains 14 residues. Germline CDR1 SNHLY, CDR2 FYNNEI. Trimming removed 6 bases from V and 4 bases from J; junction bases left unmatched: 2. CDR3 residues: CASRGTSGYNEQFF. The CDR3 nucleotides read TGTGCCAGCAGAGGGACTAGCGGTTACAATGAGCAGTTCTTC.

V is TRBV5-6 and J is TRBJ2-1; TRBD2 aligns across 7 bases. The CDR3 spans 17 residues. Germline V gene sequence: CDR1 SGHDT, CDR2 YYEEEE. Losses at the gene ends were 0 bases for V and 5 bases for J; bases not matched to a gene: 11. The CDR3 nucleotides read TGTGCCAGCAGCTTGGAAGTGGGAGGGCCTATAAACAATGAGCAGTTCTTC. Amino acids: CASSLEVGGPINNEQFF.

This clone came up a few times. The chain couples TRBV5-4 to TRBJ1-6; a possible D gene is TRBD1 (6 bases). V lost 3 bases to trimming and J lost 8 bases, with 18 bases between them. This CDR3 contains 16 residues. The germline CDR1 and CDR2 sequences are SGHNT and YYREEE (reference sequence). Here the CDR3 reads CASSSEQGRMDSPLHF. Here the CDR3 DNA reads TGTGCCAGCAGCTCGGAACAGGGTCGAATGGATTCACCCCTCCACTTT. The complete variable domain, with remaining parts taken from reference TRBV5-4 and TRBJ1-6, reads ETGVTQSPTHLIKTRGQQVTLRCSSQSGHNTVSWYQQALGQGPQFIFQYYREEENGRGNFPPRFSGLQFPNYSSELNVNALELDDSALYLCASSSEQGRMDSPLHFGNGTRLTVT.

This clone was counted many times. The chain uses TRBV7-7 and TRBJ2-2; D is unclear. The V end lost 9 bases, the J end lost 0 bases, and 11 bases lay between the germline ends. This CDR3 has 14 residues. Germline CDR1 and CDR2: SSHAT and FNYEAQ (reference sequence). The CDR3 sequence: CASSSRPNTGELFF. The CDR3 coding sequence is TGTGCCAGTTCGAGCAGACCGAACACCGGGGAGCTGTTTTTT.

The chain is built from TRBV7-3 and TRBJ1-4, with D uncertain. Trimming took 5 bases from V and 0 from J, leaving 13 bases between them. The CDR3 has 16 amino acids. Germline assignment: CDR1 SGHTA and CDR2 FQGTGA. In DNA form, the CDR3 reads TGTGCCAGCAGCCAACTTTCAACGCCAACTAATGAAAAACTGTTTTTT. Its translation is CASSQLSTPTNEKLFF.

This clone turned up a few times. The rearrangement uses TRBV19 and TRBJ2-1; 8 nucleotides agree with TRBD2. The ends lost 5 bases at V and 5 bases at J; junction bases unmatched: 8. Germline lookup yields CDR1 LNHDA and CDR2 SQIVND (reference sequence). This CDR3 has 15 residues. The CDR3 loop is CASSREGLLDNEQFF. The CDR3 DNA reads as TGTGCCAGTAGTCGGGAGGGCCTGCTTGACAATGAGCAGTTCTTC.

This clone was detected a few times. V and J are TRBV7-3 and TRBJ1-1; D uncertain. The CDR3 loop spans 13 amino acids. Trimming shortened V by 1 base and J by 4 bases, and 7 bases separated the two germline ends. Germline lookup yields CDR1 SGHTA and CDR2 FQGTGA. In nucleotides, the CDR3 is TGTGCCAGCAGCTTAAACCCTAGCACTGAAGCTTTCTTT. Its translation is CASSLNPSTEAFF.

The chain carries TRBV6-5 and TRBJ1-1; 7 bases match TRBD1. The CDR3 covers 16 residues. The V gene end was trimmed by 0 bases and the J gene end by 0 bases; junction bases not matched to a gene: 4. The germline CDR1 and CDR2 sequences are MNHEY and SVGAGI. CDR3 loop: CASSYSPQGMNTEAFF. In DNA, the CDR3 is TGTGCCAGCAGTTACTCCCCACAGGGGATGAACACTGAAGCTTTCTTT.